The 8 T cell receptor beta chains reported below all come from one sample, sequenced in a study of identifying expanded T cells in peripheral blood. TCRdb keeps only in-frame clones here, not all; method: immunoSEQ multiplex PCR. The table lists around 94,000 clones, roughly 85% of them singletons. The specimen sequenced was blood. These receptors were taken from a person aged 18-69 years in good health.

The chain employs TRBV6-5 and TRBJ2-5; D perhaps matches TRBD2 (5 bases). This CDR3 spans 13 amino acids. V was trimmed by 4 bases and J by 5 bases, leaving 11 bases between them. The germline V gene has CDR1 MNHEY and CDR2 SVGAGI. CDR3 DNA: TGTGCCAGCAGTTCGGGGTTCGTGGAGACCCAGTACTTC. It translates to CASSSGFVETQYF.

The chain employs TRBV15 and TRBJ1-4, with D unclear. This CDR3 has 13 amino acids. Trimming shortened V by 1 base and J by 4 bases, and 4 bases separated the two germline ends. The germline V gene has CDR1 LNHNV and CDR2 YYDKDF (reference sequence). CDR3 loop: CATSRAFNEKLFF. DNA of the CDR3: TGTGCCACCAGCAGAGCCTTTAATGAAAAACTGTTTTTT.

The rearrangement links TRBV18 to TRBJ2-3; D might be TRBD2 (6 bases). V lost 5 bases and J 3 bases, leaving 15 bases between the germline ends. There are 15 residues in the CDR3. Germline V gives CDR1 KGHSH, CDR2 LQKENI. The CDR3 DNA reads TGTGCCAGCTCATCACGGGGCGGGGTGACAGATACGCAGTATTTT. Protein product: CASSSRGGVTDTQYF.

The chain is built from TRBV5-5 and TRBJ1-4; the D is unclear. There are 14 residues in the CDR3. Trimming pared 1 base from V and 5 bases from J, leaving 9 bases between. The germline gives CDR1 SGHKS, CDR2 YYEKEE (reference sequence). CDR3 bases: TGTGCCAGCAGCTTGTTAGTCCGAAATGAAAAACTGTTTTTT. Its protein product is CASSLLVRNEKLFF.

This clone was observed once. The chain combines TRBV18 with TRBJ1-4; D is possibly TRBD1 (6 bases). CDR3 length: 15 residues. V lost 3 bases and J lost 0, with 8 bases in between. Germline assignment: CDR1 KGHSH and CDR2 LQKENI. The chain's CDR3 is CASSPTGTTNEKLFF. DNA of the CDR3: TGTGCCAGCTCACCCACAGGGACAACTAATGAAAAACTGTTTTTT.

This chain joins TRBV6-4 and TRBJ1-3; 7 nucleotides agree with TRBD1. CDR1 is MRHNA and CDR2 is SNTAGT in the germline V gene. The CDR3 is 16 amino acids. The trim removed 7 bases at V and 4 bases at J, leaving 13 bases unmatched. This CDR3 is CASIGWGRGDGNTIYF. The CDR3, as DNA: TGTGCCAGCATCGGGTGGGGCAGGGGGGACGGAAACACCATATATTTT.

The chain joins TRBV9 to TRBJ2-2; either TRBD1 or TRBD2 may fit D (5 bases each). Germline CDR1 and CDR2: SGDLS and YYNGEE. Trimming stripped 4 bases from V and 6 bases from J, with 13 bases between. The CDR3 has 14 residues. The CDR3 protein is CASSPSMGAGELFF. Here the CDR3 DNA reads TGTGCCAGCAGCCCCTCCATGGGGGCCGGGGAGCTGTTTTTT.

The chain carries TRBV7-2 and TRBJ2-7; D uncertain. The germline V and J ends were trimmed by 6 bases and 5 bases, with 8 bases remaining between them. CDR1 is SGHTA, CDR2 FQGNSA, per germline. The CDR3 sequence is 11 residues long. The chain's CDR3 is CASSSTHEQYF. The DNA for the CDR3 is TGTGCCAGCAGTTCAACCCACGAGCAGTACTTC.